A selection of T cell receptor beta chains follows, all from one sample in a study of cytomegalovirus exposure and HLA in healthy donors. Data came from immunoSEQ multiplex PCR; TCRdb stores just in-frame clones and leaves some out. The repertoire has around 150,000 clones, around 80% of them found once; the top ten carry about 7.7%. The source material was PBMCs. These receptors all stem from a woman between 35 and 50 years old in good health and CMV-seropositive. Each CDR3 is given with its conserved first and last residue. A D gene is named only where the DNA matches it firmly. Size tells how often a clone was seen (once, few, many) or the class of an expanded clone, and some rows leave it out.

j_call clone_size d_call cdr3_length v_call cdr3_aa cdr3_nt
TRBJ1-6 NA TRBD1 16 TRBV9 CASSPSSDRANSPLHF TGTGCCAGCAGCCCCTCATCTGACAGGGCAAATTCACCCCTCCACTTT
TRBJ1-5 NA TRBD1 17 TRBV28 CASSSTRQTGNNQPQHF TGTGCCAGCAGTTCTACCCGCCAGACAGGGAACAATCAGCCCCAGCATTTT
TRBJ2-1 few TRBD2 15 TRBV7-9 CASSPLSGSPNEQFF TGTGCCAGCAGCCCCCTTAGCGGGAGCCCTAATGAGCAGTTCTTC
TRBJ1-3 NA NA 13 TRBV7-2 CASSASSGNTIYF TGTGCCAGCAGCGCCAGCTCTGGAAACACCATATATTTT
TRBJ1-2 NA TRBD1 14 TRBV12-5 CASGFGQGAHGYTF TGTGCTAGTGGTTTCGGACAGGGGGCGCATGGCTACACCTTC
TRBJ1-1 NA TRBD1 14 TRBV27 CASSSQGAGTEAFF TGTGCCAGCAGTTCTCAGGGGGCGGGAACTGAAGCTTTCTTT
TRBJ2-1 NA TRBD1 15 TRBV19 CASREDRGQYNEQFF TGTGCCAGTAGGGAGGACAGGGGGCAATACAATGAGCAGTTCTTC
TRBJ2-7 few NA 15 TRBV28 CASSGPELGLYEQYF TGTGCCAGCAGTGGCCCCGAACTAGGGCTATACGAGCAGTACTTC
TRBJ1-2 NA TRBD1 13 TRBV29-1 CSVGTGQGRGYTF TGCAGCGTCGGAACGGGACAGGGGAGGGGCTACACCTTC
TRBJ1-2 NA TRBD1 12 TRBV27 CASSNRGIGYTF TGTGCCAGCAGCAACAGGGGAATCGGCTACACCTTC
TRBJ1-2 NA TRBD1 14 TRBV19 CASSTGDRRNGYTF TGTGCCAGTAGTACAGGGGACAGGAGAAATGGCTACACCTTC
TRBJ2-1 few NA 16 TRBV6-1 CASSDPRGNLYNEQFF TGTGCCAGCAGTGACCCCAGGGGCAACCTCTACAATGAGCAGTTCTTC
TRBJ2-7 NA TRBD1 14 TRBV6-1 CASSHRDRAREQYF TGTGCCAGCAGTCACCGGGACAGGGCGAGGGAGCAGTACTTC
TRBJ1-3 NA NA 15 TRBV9 CASSVTGVSGNTIYF TGTGCCAGCAGCGTCACTGGAGTCTCTGGAAACACCATATATTTT
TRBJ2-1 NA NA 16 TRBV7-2 CASSLGFRGSYNEQFF TGTGCCAGCAGCTTAGGTTTTAGAGGGTCCTACAATGAGCAGTTCTTC
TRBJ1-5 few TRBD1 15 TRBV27 CASSRTGGPDQPQHF TGTGCCAGCAGTCGAACAGGGGGACCGGATCAGCCCCAGCATTTT
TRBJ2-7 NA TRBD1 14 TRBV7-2 CASSPVTGGIEQYF TGTGCCAGCAGCCCCGTCACAGGGGGAATCGAGCAGTACTTC
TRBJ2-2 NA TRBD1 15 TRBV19 CASSRQGTNTGELFF TGTGCCAGTAGTCGACAGGGGACTAACACCGGGGAGCTGTTTTTT
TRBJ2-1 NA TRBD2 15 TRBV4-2 CASSQGTSGSNEQFF TGTGCCAGCAGCCAAGGAACTAGCGGGAGCAATGAGCAGTTCTTC
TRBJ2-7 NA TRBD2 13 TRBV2 CASTAGGPNEQYF TGTGCCAGTACGGCGGGAGGGCCTAACGAGCAGTACTTC
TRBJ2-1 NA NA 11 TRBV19 CASSTSNEQFF TGTGCCAGTAGTACTAGCAATGAGCAGTTCTTC
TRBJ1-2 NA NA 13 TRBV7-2 CASSLGSDYGYTF TGTGCCAGCAGCTTGGGGAGTGACTATGGCTACACCTTC
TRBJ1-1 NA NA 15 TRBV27 CASSLDSSMNTEAFF TGTGCCAGCAGTTTGGACAGCTCCATGAACACTGAAGCTTTCTTT
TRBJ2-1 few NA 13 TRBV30 CAWSGGVNNEQFF TGTGCCTGGAGCGGGGGAGTTAATAATGAGCAGTTCTTC
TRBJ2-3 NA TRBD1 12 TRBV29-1 CSVRGREDTQYF TGCAGCGTCAGGGGGCGCGAAGATACGCAGTATTTT
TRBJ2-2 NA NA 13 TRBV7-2 CASSFTNTGELFF TGTGCCAGCAGCTTTACGAACACCGGGGAGCTGTTTTTT
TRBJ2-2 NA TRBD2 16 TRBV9 CASSARGGQPAGELFF TGTGCCAGCAGCGCGCGGGGGGGCCAACCCGCCGGGGAGCTGTTTTTT
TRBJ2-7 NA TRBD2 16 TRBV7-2 CASSSTPSGRPNEQYF TGTGCCAGCAGCTCCACCCCTAGCGGGAGACCCAACGAGCAGTACTTC
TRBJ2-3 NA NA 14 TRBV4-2 CASSQEGVSDTQYF TGTGCCAGCAGCCAAGAGGGAGTTTCAGATACGCAGTATTTT
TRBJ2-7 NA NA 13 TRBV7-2 CASSLDITYEQYF TGTGCCAGCAGCCTGGACATTACCTACGAGCAGTACTTC
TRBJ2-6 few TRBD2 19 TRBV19 CASSTGLAGALSGANVLTF TGTGCCAGTAGTACAGGACTAGCGGGCGCACTTTCTGGGGCCAACGTCCTGACTTTC
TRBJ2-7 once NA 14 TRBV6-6 CASILGTDTYEQYF NA
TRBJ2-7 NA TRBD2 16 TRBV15 CATSRDAGGRAYEQYF TGTGCCACCAGCAGAGATGCGGGAGGAAGGGCCTACGAGCAGTACTTC
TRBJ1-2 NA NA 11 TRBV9 CARGGLYGYTF TGTGCCAGGGGGGGGCTCTATGGCTACACCTTC
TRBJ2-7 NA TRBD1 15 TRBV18 CASSRGTAKSYEQYF TGTGCCAGCTCACGTGGGACAGCAAAATCCTACGAGCAGTACTTC
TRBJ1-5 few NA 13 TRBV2 CASRGDSNQPQHF TGTGCCAGCAGGGGCGACAGCAATCAGCCCCAGCATTTT
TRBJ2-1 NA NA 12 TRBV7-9 CASSFASNEQFF TGTGCCAGCAGCTTTGCGTCTAATGAGCAGTTCTTC
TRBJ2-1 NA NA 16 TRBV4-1 CASSQDRTSFYNEQFF TGCGCCAGCAGCCAAGATAGAACTAGTTTCTACAATGAGCAGTTCTTC